This TCR beta chain derives from a study of cytomegalovirus exposure and HLA in healthy donors. Germline CDR1 is SQVTM and CDR2 is ANQGSEA. This CDR3 is built from 16 residues. Notes on the study in general: Most subjects had HLA-A and HLA-B alleles reportedly predicted accurately by TCR beta sequences.

This clone was found once. What it binds is not known. A multiplex PCR was run with 60 Vbeta primers and 13 Jbeta primers. Clones were sequenced by immunoSEQ multiplex PCR, and TCRdb holds only the in-frame ones, with some missing. The sample lists roughly 250,000 clones, 84% seen once, with 2% to 2.5% in the top ten. The sequence was collected from a woman in her 40s in good health and CMV-seropositive. J is TRBJ2-5 and V is TRBV29-1; 12 nucleotides match TRBD2. The end of the DNA is better explained by TRBJ2-7, so the J call may be wrong. Sequencing was performed on PBMCs. The CDR3 nucleotides are TGCAGCGCTCTTTCGGTAGGGACTAGCGGGCGCTACGAGCAGTACTTC. Its translation is CSALSVGTSGRYEQYF.